The 7 T cell receptor beta chains reported below all come from one sample, sequenced in a study of cytotoxic CD8 clonotypes in ibrutinib-treated CLL. Clones were read by immunoSEQ multiplex PCR, and TCRdb kept only the in-frame ones, dropping some. The data contain approximately 92,000 clones, roughly four fifths of them singletons. Here the sequenced sample was PBMCs, taken after 24 months of ibrutinib treatment. Receptors were obtained from a human donor with chronic lymphocytic leukemia.

V and J are TRBV7-8 and TRBJ2-5; 9 bases agree with TRBD2. The CDR3 loop spans 16 amino acids. Trimming at V came to 1 base and at J to 4 bases, leaving 7 bases not matched to a gene. The germline V gene has CDR1 SGHVS and CDR2 FQNEAQ. The CDR3 DNA follows: TGTGCCAGCAGCTTAGAGGCCGGGACTAGCAGAGAGACCCAGTACTTC. Translating it yields CASSLEAGTSRETQYF.

V and J are TRBV7-9 and TRBJ1-1; D is unclear. Germline values: CDR1 SEHNR, CDR2 FQNEAQ (reference sequence). This CDR3 spans 14 amino acids. Trimming left V 0 bases short and J 11 bases short, with 16 bases between. In DNA form, the CDR3 reads TGTGCCAGCAGCTTAGCTGGACCGTCAATCATGGCTTTCTTT. Amino acid sequence: CASSLAGPSIMAFF.

The V call is TRBV7-2, the J call TRBJ1-2; tentatively, D is TRBD1 (6 bases). The CDR3 totals 12 residues. Germline CDR1 SGHTA, CDR2 FQGNSA. V lost 6 bases, J lost 2 bases, and 7 bases lay in between. CDR3 nucleotide sequence: TGTGCCAGCAGTACAGGGAACTATGGCTACACCTTC. Its protein product is CASSTGNYGYTF.

This clone appeared a few times. V usage is TRBV13 and J usage is TRBJ2-5; the match to TRBD2 covers 9 bases. Germline V gene sequence: CDR1 PRHDT, CDR2 FYEKMQ (reference sequence). V was clipped by 7 bases and J by 6 bases; unmatched bases: 9. This CDR3 contains 14 residues. CDR3 sequence (DNA): TGTGCCAGCACGTGGGGCGGGAGGGGCCAGACCCAGTACTTC. Protein: CASTWGGRGQTQYF.

J is TRBJ1-1 and V is TRBV5-1; unclear D gene. This CDR3 region has 15 residues. The germline gives CDR1 SGHRS, CDR2 YFSETQ. The germline V and J ends were trimmed by 1 base and 6 bases, with 16 bases remaining between them. This chain's CDR3 is CASSLLSSPKAEAFF. The CDR3, as DNA: TGCGCCAGCAGCTTGTTATCATCCCCAAAGGCTGAAGCTTTCTTT.

V gene TRBV18 combines with J gene TRBJ2-3; TRBD2 agrees at 7 bases. The CDR3 spans 14 residues. Germline V gene sequence: CDR1 KGHSH, CDR2 LQKENI. J was trimmed by 2 bases and V by 5 bases; bases with no gene match: 4. CDR3 nucleotide sequence: TGTGCCAGCTCAACGGGACTACCCACAGATACGCAGTATTTT. Its translation: CASSTGLPTDTQYF.

The CDR3 is CASSPSGRYQETQYF. Here the CDR3 DNA reads TGTGCCAGCAGCCCAAGCGGGAGGTACCAAGAGACCCAGTACTTC. The chain uses TRBV28 and TRBJ2-5; 9 bases agree with TRBD2. In germline, CDR1 is MDHEN, CDR2 SYDVKM. The CDR3 spans 15 residues. V dropped 6 bases and J dropped 0; count of bases not matched to a gene: 5.